The 14 T cell receptor beta chains listed next were all sequenced from one sample in a study of cytomegalovirus exposure and HLA in healthy donors. Amplification used 60 Vbeta primers and 13 Jbeta primers. Clones were read by immunoSEQ multiplex PCR, and TCRdb kept only the in-frame ones, dropping some. The data contain fewer than 250,000 clones, around four fifths of them singletons. Input material: PBMCs. Receptors were obtained from a man in his forties in good health and CMV-seropositive.

The chain joins TRBV6-1 to TRBJ1-1; TRBD1 aligns across 7 bases. The J segment lost 1 base and the V segment lost 1 base, leaving 6 bases of the junction unmatched. The germline V gene has CDR1 MNHNS and CDR2 SASEGT. CDR3 size: 16 residues. CDR3 sequence reads: CASSEEHNRGNTEAFF. CDR3 DNA sequence: TGTGCCAGCAGTGAAGAGCATAACAGGGGGAACACTGAAGCTTTCTTT.

In this sample, this clone turned up once. The V gene is TRBV5-1, the J gene TRBJ1-1, with TRBD1 matching over 7 bases. CDR1 SGHRS and CDR2 YFSETQ come from the germline V gene. The CDR3 is made up of 15 amino acids. V trimming: 0 bases; J trimming: 6 bases; junction bases outside the gene matches: 8. The CDR3: CASSLVGGAGAEAFF. In DNA, the CDR3 is TGCGCCAGCAGCTTGGTAGGGGGCGCTGGAGCTGAAGCTTTCTTT.

The chain's CDR3 is CAIWTGTGAAEAFF. DNA for the CDR3: TGTGCCATCTGGACCGGGACAGGGGCCGCTGAAGCTTTCTTT. The chain joins TRBV28 to TRBJ1-1; TRBD1 aligns across 10 bases. CDR1 and CDR2 (germline): MDHEN, SYDVKM. This CDR3 is built from 14 residues. V shed 10 bases and J 6 bases; nucleotides not matched to a gene: 11.

The chain's CDR3 is CASSSRTHGYEQYF. The CDR3 DNA reads TGCGCCAGCAGCTCAAGGACTCATGGCTACGAGCAGTACTTC. The chain employs TRBV4-3 and TRBJ2-5, with D perhaps TRBD2 (5 bases). The DNA end lines up better with TRBJ2-7; the J call may be wrong. Germline-derived CDR1 and CDR2 are LGHNA and YSLEER. The CDR3 consists of 14 residues.

The chain couples TRBV7-9 to TRBJ2-1; 8 positions agree with TRBD2. Germline values: CDR1 SEHNR, CDR2 FQNEAQ (reference sequence). This CDR3 comprises 14 residues. J gave up 9 bases and V 0 bases, and 4 bases lay outside the gene matches. The CDR3 DNA reads TGTGCCAGCAGCTTAGCGGGACTAGGATTTGAGCAGTTCTTC. This sequence encodes CASSLAGLGFEQFF. The variable domain in full, completed from reference TRBV7-9 and TRBJ2-1, reads DTGVSQNPRHKITKRGQNVTFRCDPISEHNRLYWYRQTLGQGPEFLTYFQNEAQLEKSRLLSDRFSAERPKGSFSTLEIQRTEQGDSAMYLCASSLAGLGFEQFFGPGTRLTVL.

This clone was found once. The genes are TRBV10-3 and TRBJ1-3; 7 bases fit TRBD1. J lost 6 bases, V lost 6 bases, and 5 bases had no gene match. The CDR3 is 13 residues long. In germline, CDR1 is ENHRY, CDR2 SYGVKD. The CDR3 DNA reads TGTGCCATCAGGGGGACAGAGGAAAACACCATATATTTT. Its protein is CAIRGTEENTIYF.

CDR3 residues: CASSALGTSGSYEQFF. The CDR3 DNA sequence: TGTGCCAGCAGCGCCCTCGGGACTAGCGGGAGTTATGAGCAGTTCTTC. The chain is built from TRBV9 and TRBJ2-1; 14 positions match TRBD2. Trimming cost V 3 bases and J 8 bases; bases outside gene matches: 7. The length of the CDR3 is 16 residues. CDR1 and CDR2 from the germline V gene are SGDLS and YYNGEE.

The CDR3 loop reads CASSGGGFQGEQYF. The CDR3 DNA is TGCGCCAGCAGCGGGGGGGGGTTCCAGGGCGAGCAGTACTTC. This chain joins TRBV5-1 and TRBJ2-7; 7 positions match TRBD2. The trim removed 4 bases at V and 6 bases at J, leaving 10 bases unmatched. Germline V gives CDR1 SGHRS, CDR2 YFSETQ. This CDR3 region has 14 residues.

The CDR3 coding sequence is TGTGCCAGCAGTCGACAGGGTGTACACGAGCAGTACTTC. It yields the protein CASSRQGVHEQYF. The J gene is TRBJ2-7, the V gene TRBV6-6; 7 positions agree with TRBD1. This CDR3 contains 13 residues. The junction had 6 bases not matched to a gene; V was cut back by 5 bases and J by 5 bases. CDR1 MNHNY and CDR2 SVGAGI come from the germline V gene (reference sequence).

The table lists this clone with a count of one. The chain has TRBV7-2 and TRBJ2-2; the D gene is possibly TRBD1 (5 bases). Deletions cut 3 bases from V and 1 base from J, with 15 bases between. This CDR3 comprises 17 residues. Germline CDR1 is SGHTA and CDR2 is FQGNSA. As DNA, the CDR3 is TGTGCCAGCAGCTTTTCAGGGATCTTTTTGAACACCGGGGAGCTGTTTTTT. Protein product: CASSFSGIFLNTGELFF.

A few counts support this clone. The chain links TRBV6-4 to TRBJ1-1; a weak D match, TRBD1 (5 bases). V shed 5 bases and J shed 2 bases, with 12 bases lying between them. The CDR3 has 14 amino acids. Germline V gene data show CDR1 as MRHNA and CDR2 as SNTAGT. In DNA, the CDR3 is TGTGCCAGCAGTCTCCTCGGGGGAAACACTGAAGCTTTCTTT. Translated: CASSLLGGNTEAFF.

J is TRBJ2-5 and V is TRBV5-6; 12 bases match TRBD2. CDR3 length: 15 amino acids. The V gene end was trimmed by 0 bases and the J gene end by 5 bases; junction bases not matched to a gene: 2. The V gene's germline CDR1 is SGHDT and CDR2 YYEEEE. CDR3 coding DNA: TGTGCCAGCAGCTTGGTTACTAGCGGGGGGGAGACCCAGTACTTC. This codes for CASSLVTSGGETQYF.

The chain employs TRBV19 and TRBJ1-1; 8 bases map to TRBD1. The ends lost 3 bases at V and 4 bases at J; junction bases unmatched: 7. Germline V gene lookup returns CDR1 LNHDA and CDR2 SQIVND (reference sequence). The CDR3 is 15 amino acids. CDR3 nucleotide sequence: TGTGCCAGTAGTATGACGCCGGACAGGGTCACTGAAGCTTTCTTT. It is translated as CASSMTPDRVTEAFF.

This chain connects TRBV4-2 to TRBJ1-3; 9 bases match TRBD1. The CDR3 is made up of 14 amino acids. Per the germline V gene, CDR1 is LGHNA and CDR2 is YNFKEQ. Trimming removed 1 base from V and 9 bases from J; junction bases left unmatched: 4. CDR3: CASSQGTGVGTIYF. CDR3 nucleotide sequence: TGTGCCAGCAGCCAAGGGACAGGGGTGGGCACCATATATTTT.